This section outlines one T cell receptor beta chain sequence together with its context. What it binds is not known. The data originate from a study of blood T cells in healthy people across ages. General study findings and limits: Older age coincided with a roughly linear decline in TCR beta diversity per million T cells.

A sample-barcoded 5' primer and a J-beta primer mix were used in a second PCR of roughly 7 to 11 cycles. A template-switch adaptor with 12 random nucleotides tagged each cDNA molecule. There were at least 3 million CDR3-containing paired-end reads obtained from each sample. One entry per CDR3 protein results from TCRdb running MiXCR on the 5' RACE reads. The sample shows 2 million or so distinct CDR3 sequences, 49% of them seen only once. This TCR came from a middle-aged woman in good health. Sequencing was carried out using blood.

As DNA, the CDR3 is TGTGCCAGCAGCGTAGTAGGGGGGGGGCAGTCGGATGCCAAAAACATTCAGTACTTC. This encodes CASSVVGGGQSDAKNIQYF. The chain employs TRBV9 and TRBJ2-4; D is possibly TRBD2 (7 bases). This CDR3 is built from 19 residues. Germline V gene lookup returns CDR1 SGDLS and CDR2 YYNGEE. V shed 0 bases and J shed 1 base, with 20 bases lying between them.